One T cell receptor beta chain is described in this entry. Antigen: not known. Germline CDR1 is ENHRY and CDR2 is SYGVKD. V shed 6 bases, J shed 7 bases, and the junction held 13 bases outside the gene matches. The CDR3 contains 16 residues. TCRdb's table, derived via immunoSEQ multiplex PCR, lists solely in-frame clones and lacks some. Counted here are about 94,000 clones, about 92% occurring once; the ten biggest clones make up roughly 2%. This specimen comes from a study of PD-1 blockade in classical Hodgkin lymphoma. Described time point: cycle 4 day 1 (C4D1), after less than seven weeks of nivolumab. Every patient had relapsed following autologous stem cell transplantation, and cohorts differed in brentuximab vedotin exposure. Study-wide points: Why the repertoires differ is still unclear, perhaps disease activity or prior therapy.

The chain joins TRBV10-3 to TRBJ1-2, with TRBD1 matching 11 bases. The source of this sequence is a human donor with classical Hodgkin lymphoma. This material consisted of peripheral blood mononuclear cells (PBMCs), taken before the fourth cycle of nivolumab. The CDR3 DNA reads TGTGCCATCAGCCCTAGCACCGGGACAGGGGGACGTGGCTACACCTTC. Translating it yields CAISPSTGTGGRGYTF.